A single sample gave rise to the 25 T cell receptor beta chains below, sequenced in a study of blood T cell repertoires in COVID-19. The method was immunoSEQ multiplex PCR; TCRdb's version includes in-frame clones alone and lacks a portion of them. This sample has 350,000 to 500,000 clones, with more than 70% found just once. The sequencing sample was made of PBMCs or T cells enriched from blood (not recorded which). All receptors derive from a young woman who had been exposed to COVID-19.

The V and J genes are TRBV5-6 and TRBJ2-2; 7 bases fit TRBD2. After removal of 1 base from V and 0 bases from J, the junction contained 3 bases not matched to a gene. Germline CDR1 reads SGHDT; CDR2 reads YYEEEE. The CDR3 spans 16 residues. The CDR3 protein is CASSLFGLANTGELFF. CDR3 bases: TGTGCCAGCAGCTTGTTCGGACTAGCGAACACCGGGGAGCTGTTTTTT.

This clone was recorded a few times. The chain couples TRBV5-6 to TRBJ1-1, with a tentative D call TRBD1 (5 bases). This CDR3 is built from 13 residues. The V gene lost 4 bases and the J gene lost 4 bases, with 11 bases spanning the gap. Germline V gene data show CDR1 as SGHDT and CDR2 as YYEEEE. CDR3 in amino acids: CASSRRRGTEAFF. CDR3 nucleotide sequence: TGTGCCAGCAGCCGGAGGAGGGGCACTGAAGCTTTCTTT.

The sample holds a few counts of this clone. J is TRBJ1-4 and V is TRBV7-2; D is ambiguous. The CDR3 is 14 amino acids. V lost 4 bases, J lost 2 bases, and 8 bases lay in between. CDR1 and CDR2 (germline): SGHTA, FQGNSA. CDR3 in amino acids: CASSYAGTNEKLFF. Here the CDR3 DNA reads TGTGCCAGCAGCTATGCGGGGACTAATGAAAAACTGTTTTTT.

The chain joins TRBV28 to TRBJ1-2, with 9 positions matching TRBD1. Per the germline V gene, CDR1 is MDHEN and CDR2 is SYDVKM. Trimming at V came to 6 bases and at J to 10 bases, leaving 9 bases not matched to a gene. The CDR3 has 13 amino acids. The CDR3 DNA is TGTGCCAGCAGATCTCCCGGGACAGGGTCCTACACCTTC. The encoded protein is CASRSPGTGSYTF.

V gene TRBV9 combines with J gene TRBJ2-5; 7 positions match TRBD2. Germline V gene sequence: CDR1 SGDLS, CDR2 YYNGEE. The CDR3 sequence is 16 residues long. V dropped 4 bases and J dropped 0; count of bases not matched to a gene: 9. This chain's CDR3 is CASSPRGSGNQETQYF. The CDR3 DNA reads TGTGCCAGCAGCCCCCGGGGGAGCGGGAACCAAGAGACCCAGTACTTC.

This chain joins TRBV27 and TRBJ2-5; tentatively, D is TRBD1 (5 bases). The CDR3 is made up of 13 amino acids. V lost 1 base, J lost 3 bases, and 6 bases lay in between. CDR1 and CDR2 (germline): MNHEY, SMNVEV (reference sequence). The CDR3 bases are TGTGCCAGCAGTTTATGGGGCGAAGAGACCCAGTACTTC. Protein product: CASSLWGEETQYF.

CDR3 in amino acids: CASSVGPDIAFQETQYF. The CDR3 nucleotides read TGTGCCAGCAGCGTAGGGCCGGATATAGCCTTTCAAGAGACCCAGTACTTC. The genes are TRBV11-2 and TRBJ2-5; the D is unclear. V gave up 5 bases and J gave up 2 bases, with 21 bases separating them. The CDR3 consists of 17 residues. Germline V CDR1 and CDR2: SGHAT, FQNNGV.

This CDR3 is CASSYEGAPNTEAFF. CDR3 nucleotides: TGTGCCAGCAGTTACGAGGGGGCCCCGAACACTGAAGCTTTCTTT. The chain links TRBV6-5 to TRBJ1-1, with TRBD1 matching over 7 bases. Losses at the gene ends were 2 bases for V and 1 base for J; bases not matched to a gene: 4. The CDR3 extends over 15 amino acids. CDR1 and CDR2 (germline): MNHEY, SVGAGI.

V is TRBV4-1 and J is TRBJ1-1; 7 bases fit TRBD1. The germline gives CDR1 MGHRA, CDR2 YSYEKL. Germline trimming cut 4 bases from V and 4 bases from J; bases unmatched to any gene: 9. The CDR3 extends over 15 amino acids. The CDR3: CASSREQGMITEAFF. The CDR3 DNA follows: TGCGCCAGCAGCCGAGAACAGGGGATGATCACTGAAGCTTTCTTT.

The chain recombines TRBV28 with TRBJ1-2; D unclear. The CDR3 is made up of 15 amino acids. V lost 4 bases, J lost 6 bases, and 18 bases lay in between. Per the germline V gene, CDR1 is MDHEN and CDR2 is SYDVKM. The CDR3 DNA reads as TGTGCCAGCAGTTCTCTCCCCGAGGGAAGGAATGGCTACACCTTC. Translated: CASSSLPEGRNGYTF.

The V and J genes are TRBV3-1 (or the pseudogene TRBV3-2) and TRBJ2-3; tentatively, D is TRBD2 (7 bases). Per the germline V gene, CDR1 is LGHDT and CDR2 is YNNKEL (reference sequence). Trimming took 0 bases from V and 2 from J, leaving 12 bases between them. This CDR3 contains 16 residues. CDR3 in DNA: TGTGCCAGCAGCCAAGATCCGCGGGGGCCCACAGATACGCAGTATTTT. It translates to CASSQDPRGPTDTQYF.

The gene calls are TRBV2 and TRBJ2-1; TRBD2 matches 7 bases. Germline-derived CDR1 and CDR2 are SNHLY and FYNNEI. CDR3 length: 15 residues. V lost 7 bases to trimming and J lost 3 bases; unmatched junction nucleotides: 9. The CDR3 spells CASMKAGVIYNEQFF. The CDR3 DNA reads as TGTGCCAGCATGAAGGCGGGGGTGATCTACAATGAGCAGTTCTTC.

The chain combines TRBV6-2 or TRBV6-3 with TRBJ2-2; 7 bases are a match to TRBD1. CDR1 is MNHEY, CDR2 SVGEGT, per germline. The V segment lost 2 bases and the J segment 2 bases; nucleotides outside the gene matches: 5. This CDR3 is 16 amino acids long. DNA for the CDR3: TGTGCCAGCAGTTACGTTGGGACAGTAAACACCGGGGAGCTGTTTTTT. It specifies CASSYVGTVNTGELFF.

The rearrangement links TRBV5-4 to TRBJ2-1; 10 bases agree with TRBD2. The CDR3 totals 15 residues. The V gene's germline CDR1 is SGHNT and CDR2 YYREEE (reference sequence). V was clipped by 3 bases and J by 3 bases; unmatched bases: 3. The CDR3: CASSSAGGIYNEQFF. The CDR3 bases are TGTGCCAGCAGCTCAGCGGGAGGGATCTACAATGAGCAGTTCTTC.

The chain carries TRBV6-4 and TRBJ1-2; 8 bases map to TRBD1. This CDR3 contains 14 residues. CDR1 MRHNA and CDR2 SNTAGT come from the germline V gene. Trimming removed 5 bases from V and 4 bases from J; junction bases left unmatched: 6. The CDR3 sequence is CASSKDRAGYGYTF. The CDR3 DNA reads TGTGCCAGCAGTAAGGACAGGGCTGGCTATGGCTACACCTTC.

This clone was found a few times. The chain is built from TRBV4-3 and TRBJ1-6; 9 bases are shared with TRBD1. The V segment lost 1 base and the J segment 6 bases; nucleotides outside the gene matches: 1. Germline lookup yields CDR1 LGHNA and CDR2 YSLEER. The CDR3 has 15 amino acids. CDR3 in amino acids: CASSQGTGVNSPLHF. The CDR3 nucleotides read TGCGCCAGCAGCCAAGGGACAGGGGTTAATTCACCCCTCCACTTT.

V is TRBV6-2 or TRBV6-3 and J is TRBJ1-1; D not resolved. The V end lost 2 bases, the J end lost 2 bases, and 12 bases lay between the germline ends. The CDR3 sequence is 15 residues long. Germline V lookup: CDR1 MNHEY, CDR2 SVGEGT. CDR3 bases: TGTGCCAGCAGTTACCTCCTGACGGGAAACACTGAAGCTTTCTTT. Its translation is CASSYLLTGNTEAFF.

The chain employs TRBV12-3 or TRBV12-4 and TRBJ2-2; D gene uncertain. The length of the CDR3 is 13 residues. The V and J ends lost 6 bases and 4 bases respectively, with 9 bases between them. CDR3 in DNA: TGTGCCAGCAGCCTAGGAATCACCGGGGAGCTGTTTTTT. It translates to CASSLGITGELFF.

The chain carries TRBV9 and TRBJ1-3; D unresolved. The CDR3 runs 15 residues. V shed 3 bases and J shed 0 bases, with 10 bases lying between them. The germline V gene encodes CDR1 SGDLS and CDR2 YYNGEE. The CDR3 region is CASSDTSSSGNTIYF. The CDR3 DNA reads TGTGCCAGCAGCGACACCTCCTCCTCTGGAAACACCATATATTTT.

The rearrangement links TRBV3-1 (or the pseudogene TRBV3-2) to TRBJ2-3, with 10 bases lining up with TRBD2. CDR3 length: 16 residues. Germline values: CDR1 LGHDT, CDR2 YNNKEL (reference sequence). Trimming took 5 bases from V and 0 from J; bases not matched to a gene: 5. CDR3 coding DNA: TGTGCCAGCAGCAGTAGCGGGGGGATTAGCACAGATACGCAGTATTTT. This sequence encodes CASSSSGGISTDTQYF.

The chain uses TRBV28 and TRBJ2-1; 8 bases map to TRBD2. The CDR3 loop spans 16 amino acids. CDR1 and CDR2 (germline): MDHEN, SYDVKM. V lost 10 bases to trimming and J lost 4 bases; unmatched junction nucleotides: 15. CDR3 sequence (DNA): TGTGCCACCTTGGGTAAAGCGGGAGACCTTTACAATGAGCAGTTCTTC. Protein sequence: CATLGKAGDLYNEQFF.

V and J are TRBV7-6 and TRBJ1-2; D is undetermined. The CDR3 is made up of 16 amino acids. V lost 3 bases, J lost 0 bases, and 14 bases lay in between. Germline values: CDR1 SGHVS, CDR2 FNYEAQ. CDR3 in amino acids: CASSFNQRGANYGYTF. CDR3 DNA sequence: TGTGCCAGCAGCTTTAACCAGCGGGGAGCTAACTATGGCTACACCTTC.

This sequence joins TRBV28 and TRBJ1-6, with D uncertain. This CDR3 is built from 16 residues. Trimming shortened V by 5 bases and J by 8 bases, and 19 bases separated the two germline ends. The germline CDR1 and CDR2 sequences are MDHEN and SYDVKM. This CDR3 is CASSPRGVGVYSPLHF. In DNA, the CDR3 is TGTGCCAGCAGTCCCCGCGGTGTCGGGGTATATTCACCCCTCCACTTT.

This chain links TRBV6-5 with TRBJ2-2, with a tentative D call TRBD1 (5 bases). V lost 8 bases and J 0 bases, leaving 13 bases between the germline ends. CDR1 is MNHEY, CDR2 SVGAGI, per germline. This CDR3 spans 15 amino acids. For the CDR3, the DNA is TGTGCCAGCTCTGGGGCCAGCGCGAACACCGGGGAGCTGTTTTTT. It codes for CASSGASANTGELFF.

The rearrangement uses TRBV28 and TRBJ2-2, with TRBD1 matching over 9 bases. Germline values: CDR1 MDHEN, CDR2 SYDVKM. The trim removed 7 bases at V and 4 bases at J, leaving 10 bases unmatched. This CDR3 region has 16 residues. Here the CDR3 reads CASIQAGTGFTGELFF. DNA of the CDR3: TGTGCCAGCATCCAAGCCGGGACAGGGTTCACCGGGGAGCTGTTTTTT. The full variable domain, its missing parts supplied by reference TRBV28 and TRBJ2-2, is DVKVTQSSRYLVKRTGEKVFLECVQDMDHENMFWYRQDPGLGLRLIYFSYDVKMKEKGDIPEGYSVSREKKERFSLILESASTNQTSMYLCASIQAGTGFTGELFFGEGSRLTVL.